This section outlines one T cell receptor (beta chain) sequence together with its context. Its target is not known. Construction of TCR beta libraries was performed using quantitative 5'-RACE with molecular barcodes. A single record per CDR3 protein comes from TCRdb applying MiXCR to the 5' RACE reads. In the table there are around 300,000 distinct CDR3 sequences, 14% to 15% of which are singletons. This sample stems from a study of CD8 T cells in ankylosing spondylitis. Study-level points and caveats: Earlier reports found some motif variants in synovial fluid and blood in reactive arthritis. From matched ankylosing spondylitis synovial fluid, disease-linked clones were reportedly recovered at significantly enriched levels. A TCR beta motif of roughly eight highly homologous variants seemed to mark ankylosing spondylitis blood.

This CDR3 spans 17 amino acids. V lost 0 bases to trimming and J lost 10 bases; unmatched junction nucleotides: 12. V gene TRBV6-7 combines with J gene TRBJ2-1; 10 positions agree with TRBD2. TRBV6-7 is treated as an ORF (open reading frame) with a function not yet certain. Sequencing was performed on blood, either unsorted or a sorted T cell fraction (not recorded which). The clonotype was recovered from a male donor with ankylosing spondylitis or in good health (not recorded which). The DNA for the CDR3 is TGTGCCAGCAGTTACTCGAGAAGCGGGAGGGCTTCGGGGGAGCAGTTCTTC. Translating it yields CASSYSRSGRASGEQFF.